A single T cell receptor beta chain is shown here with its context. The antigen remains undetermined. Stated time point: first of two pre-therapy site-matched biopsies around 9 weeks apart. Tumor biopsies came from the same primary tumor site before and after PD-1 blockade. The data originate from a study of T cells in tumors after PD-1 blockade. Findings and caveats of the study: Clonal replacement was seen across treatment, not between pre-treatment samples. Blood contained about 42% of the tumor's TCR clonotypes.

Repertoires were generated with immunoSEQ multiplex PCR, while TCRdb's copy carries only in-frame clones and drops some. The sample holds 4,000 to 5,000 clones, around 67% seen once. The TCR originated in a human donor with basal cell carcinoma. Source: tumor tissue, taken before anti-PD-1 treatment.

This CDR3 reads CSNFQTGGSNQPQHF. CDR3 nucleotides: TGCAGCAATTTCCAGACAGGGGGCAGCAATCAGCCCCAGCATTTT. The chain joins TRBV29-1 to TRBJ1-5, with 10 bases matching TRBD1. The CDR3 is 15 amino acids. The J segment lost 1 base and the V segment lost 8 bases, leaving 8 bases of the junction unmatched. CDR1 is SQVTM, CDR2 ANQGSEA, per germline.